This TCR beta chain derives from a study of radiotherapy plus CTLA-4 blockade in lung cancer (dated by TCRdb to the late 2010s). For context, the study as a whole: Among enrolled patients, approximately 18% had an objective response and approximately 30% reached disease control.

Libraries were constructed by the immunoSEQ multiplex PCR assay. This is the immuneACCESS table as TCRdb keeps it, with only in-frame sequences that have V and J called. A part of the clones is gone; compared with another copy, unresolved V genes explain less than half, and the rest is unexplained. Present in this sample are roughly 73,000 clones, roughly 87% of which were seen just once. Of the sample, 40% is held by the ten largest clones. Remarks on this clone: This receptor's antigen is unknown. There are no base qualities to consult, and no much larger clone falls within one base.

In this study, focal radiation therapy paired with CTLA-4 blockade (ipilimumab) was tested in patients who had chemo-refractory metastatic non-small-cell lung cancer. Study-level results and caveats: After treatment with radiotherapy and ipilimumab, TCR clones that originated in tumors expanded in peripheral blood. Increased serum interferon-beta after radiation, together with early dynamic changes in blood T cell clones, were reported to be the strongest predictors of response.

The sample was peripheral blood, taken from a patient treated with radiotherapy plus ipilimumab. The receptor was derived from a human donor with non-small cell lung cancer that progressed on radiotherapy plus ipilimumab.

The CDR3 amino acid sequence is: CASSLSNYGYTF. In nucleotides, the sequence is TGTGCCAGCAGTTTATCTAACTATGGCTACACCTTC. This receptor chain uses TRBV28 and TRBJ1-2, with the identity of the D gene unclear. Trimming at the junction amounts to 1 base on V and 0 bases on J, and the germline ends lie 0 bases apart. The CDR3, from cysteine to phenylalanine, totals 12 residues. Only the CDR3 DNA stays, 36 bases, in frame from base 1. The germline V gene gives CDR1 as MDHEN and CDR2 as SYDVKM.